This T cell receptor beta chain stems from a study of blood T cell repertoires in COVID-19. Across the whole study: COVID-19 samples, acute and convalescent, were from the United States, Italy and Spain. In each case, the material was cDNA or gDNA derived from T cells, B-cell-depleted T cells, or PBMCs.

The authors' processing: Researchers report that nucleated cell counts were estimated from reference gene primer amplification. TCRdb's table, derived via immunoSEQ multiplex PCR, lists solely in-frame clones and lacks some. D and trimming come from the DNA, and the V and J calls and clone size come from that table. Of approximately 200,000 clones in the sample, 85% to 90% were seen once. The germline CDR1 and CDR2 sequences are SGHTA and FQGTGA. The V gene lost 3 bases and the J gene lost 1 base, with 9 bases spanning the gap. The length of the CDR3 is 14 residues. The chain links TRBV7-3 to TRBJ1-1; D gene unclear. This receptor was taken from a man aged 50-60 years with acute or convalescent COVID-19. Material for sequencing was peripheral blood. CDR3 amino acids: CASSFYPGNTEAFF. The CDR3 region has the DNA TGTGCCAGCAGCTTCTATCCGGGGAACACTGAAGCTTTCTTT. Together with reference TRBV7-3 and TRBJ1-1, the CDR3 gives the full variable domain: GAGVSQTPSNKVTEKGKYVELRCDPISGHTALYWYRQSLGQGPEFLIYFQGTGAADDSGLPNDRFFAVRPEGSVSTLKIQRTERGDSAVYLCASSFYPGNTEAFFGQGTRLTVV.